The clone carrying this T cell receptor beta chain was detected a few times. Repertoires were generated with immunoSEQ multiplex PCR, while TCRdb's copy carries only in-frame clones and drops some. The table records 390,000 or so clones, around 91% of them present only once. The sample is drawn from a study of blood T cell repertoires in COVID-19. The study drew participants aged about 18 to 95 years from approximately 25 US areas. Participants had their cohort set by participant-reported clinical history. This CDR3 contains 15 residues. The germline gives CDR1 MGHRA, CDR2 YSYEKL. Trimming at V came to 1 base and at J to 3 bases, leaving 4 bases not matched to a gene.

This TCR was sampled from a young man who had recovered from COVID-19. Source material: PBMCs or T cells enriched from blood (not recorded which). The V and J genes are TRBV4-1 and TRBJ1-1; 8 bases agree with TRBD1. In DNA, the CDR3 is TGCGCCAGCAGCCAAGGACAGGGGAAATACACTGAAGCTTTCTTT. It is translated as CASSQGQGKYTEAFF.